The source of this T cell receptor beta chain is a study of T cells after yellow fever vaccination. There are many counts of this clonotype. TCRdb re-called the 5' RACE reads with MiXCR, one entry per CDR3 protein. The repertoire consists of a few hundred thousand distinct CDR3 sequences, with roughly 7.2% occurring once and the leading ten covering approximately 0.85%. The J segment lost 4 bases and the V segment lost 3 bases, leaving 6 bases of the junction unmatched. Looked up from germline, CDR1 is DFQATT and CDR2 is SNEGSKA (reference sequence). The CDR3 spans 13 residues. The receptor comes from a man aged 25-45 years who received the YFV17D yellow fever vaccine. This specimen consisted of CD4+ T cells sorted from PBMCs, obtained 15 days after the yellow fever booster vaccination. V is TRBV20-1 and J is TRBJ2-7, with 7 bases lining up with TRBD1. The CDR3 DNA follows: TGCAGTGCTAGCCGGGACAGAAGATACGAGCAGTACTTC. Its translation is CSASRDRRYEQYF.